This entry lists 28 T cell receptor beta chains sequenced from one sample in a study of blood T cell repertoires in COVID-19. Some clones are missing from TCRdb's copy, which holds only in-frame ones; the method was immunoSEQ multiplex PCR. The sample carries approximately 210,000 clones, approximately 80% recorded once. Source material: PBMCs or T cells enriched from blood (not recorded which). The receptors shown here come from a man aged 40-49 years who had recovered from COVID-19.

The chain is built from TRBV3-1 (or the pseudogene TRBV3-2) and TRBJ2-6; unclear D gene. The CDR3 spans 15 residues. CDR1 and CDR2 (germline): LGHDT, YNNKEL (reference sequence). V was shortened by 0 bases and J by 0 bases, with 3 bases between the two germline ends. The CDR3 here is CASSQDSSGANVLTF. CDR3 sequence (DNA): TGTGCCAGCAGCCAAGACAGCTCTGGGGCCAACGTCCTGACTTTC.

The CDR3 coding sequence is TGTGCCAGCAATGAACAGGGGGACCTTAATTCACCCCTCCACTTT. Its protein is CASNEQGDLNSPLHF. The chain uses TRBV9 and TRBJ1-6; 8 positions match TRBD1. The trim removed 6 bases at V and 6 bases at J, leaving 8 bases unmatched. CDR1 SGDLS and CDR2 YYNGEE come from the germline V gene. The CDR3 consists of 15 residues.

V gene TRBV29-1 combines with J gene TRBJ1-2; tentatively, D is TRBD1 (5 bases). The CDR3 sequence is 13 residues long. V lost 7 bases to trimming and J lost 0 bases, with 12 bases between them. Germline V gene lookup returns CDR1 SQVTM and CDR2 ANQGSEA. This chain's CDR3 is CSAPTVSNYGYTF. CDR3 in DNA: TGCAGCGCCCCGACAGTTTCTAACTATGGCTACACCTTC. The full variable domain, in which reference TRBV29-1 and TRBJ1-2 provide the parts outside the CDR3, is SAVISQKPSRDICQRGTSLTIQCQVDSQVTMMFWYRQQPGQSLTLIATANQGSEATYESGFVIDKFPISRPNLTFSTLTVSNMSPEDSSIYLCSAPTVSNYGYTFGSGTRLTVV.

The sample holds a few counts of this clone. CDR3 bases: TGTGCGACCGAGGACGGGGAGCTGTTTTTT. As protein: CATEDGELFF. The V call is TRBV3-1 (or the pseudogene TRBV3-2), the J call TRBJ2-2; D not certain. Per germline, CDR1 LGHDT and CDR2 YNNKEL (reference sequence). The CDR3 covers 10 residues.

This clone was recorded once. The chain couples TRBV28 to TRBJ1-5; D is ambiguous. The CDR3 length is 14 residues. Germline V gene data show CDR1 as MDHEN and CDR2 as SYDVKM. Trimming took off 2 bases at V and 5 bases at J, with 10 bases between the two ends. CDR3 bases: TGTGCCAGCAGTTTAAGAGGGAGGGATCAGCCCCAGCATTTT. Encoded protein: CASSLRGRDQPQHF.

The genes are TRBV4-3 and TRBJ1-2, with TRBD1 matching 8 bases. The CDR3 runs to 17 residues. V gave up 1 base and J gave up 5 bases; unmatched junction bases: 12. Germline assignment: CDR1 LGHNA and CDR2 YSLEER. CDR3 bases: TGCGCCAGCAGCCAAGTAAAGGGCCGTAGGACAGGGTATGGCTACACCTTC. Translating it yields CASSQVKGRRTGYGYTF.

The V gene is TRBV2, the J gene TRBJ1-4; D gene uncertain. V was clipped by 6 bases and J by 0 bases, with 8 bases between them. The V gene's germline CDR1 is SNHLY and CDR2 FYNNEI. The CDR3 covers 14 residues. The CDR3 spells CASSTEATNEKLFF. The CDR3, as DNA: TGTGCCAGCAGCACAGAAGCAACTAATGAAAAACTGTTTTTT.

This chain connects TRBV6-6 to TRBJ1-5; a weak D match, TRBD1 (5 bases). This CDR3 has 14 residues. Trimming took 6 bases from V and 3 from J, leaving 12 bases between them. CDR1 is MNHNY, CDR2 SVGAGI, per germline (reference sequence). The CDR3 loop reads CASSQGNINQPQHF. The CDR3, as DNA: TGTGCCAGCAGCCAGGGAAACATCAATCAGCCCCAGCATTTT.

The CDR3 loop is CASNGKGHLSGANVLTF. The CDR3 DNA reads as TGTGCCAGCAACGGGAAGGGACACCTCTCTGGGGCCAACGTCCTGACTTTC. The chain uses TRBV5-6 and TRBJ2-6; D may be TRBD1 (6 bases). The CDR3 runs to 17 residues. V was clipped by 6 bases and J by 0 bases, with 16 bases between them. Germline V CDR1 and CDR2: SGHDT, YYEEEE.

The rearrangement uses TRBV5-1 and TRBJ2-7, with TRBD1 as a possible D gene (7 bases). CDR1 is SGHRS, CDR2 YFSETQ, per germline. Trimming removed 4 bases from V and 5 bases from J, with 16 bases in between. The CDR3 has 14 amino acids. The CDR3 coding sequence is TGCGCCAGCAGCCCCCAGGGGGGCAACAACGAGCAGTACTTC. This sequence encodes CASSPQGGNNEQYF.

This clone has only a few counts. V gene TRBV2 combines with J gene TRBJ1-2; D unresolved. The CDR3 totals 12 residues. The germline CDR1 and CDR2 sequences are SNHLY and FYNNEI. Trimming removed 9 bases at V and 3 bases at J, with 11 bases between. CDR3 in amino acids: CASCEADYGYTF. The CDR3 nucleotides are TGTGCCAGTTGCGAAGCGGACTATGGCTACACCTTC.

In this sample, this clone turned up once. The J gene is TRBJ1-2, the V gene TRBV4-2, with D possibly being TRBD1 (5 bases). In germline, CDR1 is LGHNA, CDR2 YNFKEQ. The CDR3 is made up of 12 amino acids. The V end was cut by 1 base, the J end by 7 bases, with 7 bases between. The CDR3, as DNA: TGTGCCAGCAGCCAAGCCAGGGCTGGCTACACCTTC. It yields the protein CASSQARAGYTF.

Concerning this clone itself: One end of the junction is discordant with germline, which a read error may explain. The gene calls are TRBV5-4 and TRBJ1-6; D not resolved. Germline V gene lookup returns CDR1 SGHNT and CDR2 YYREEE (reference sequence). The CDR3 length is 14 residues. The CDR3 here is CANSRQGENSPLHF. CDR3 in DNA: TGTGCCAACAGCAGACAAGGCGAAAATTCACCCCTCCACTTT.

The gene calls are TRBV5-1 and TRBJ2-7, with D perhaps TRBD2 (5 bases). The CDR3 runs to 14 residues. The germline V gene has CDR1 SGHRS and CDR2 YFSETQ. The V end was cut by 3 bases, the J end by 5 bases, with 15 bases between. The CDR3 here is CASSSGLELNEQYF. The CDR3 bases are TGCGCCAGCAGCTCTGGACTCGAATTGAACGAGCAGTACTTC.

V is TRBV27 and J is TRBJ2-1; 9 positions agree with TRBD2. Per the germline V gene, CDR1 is MNHEY and CDR2 is SMNVEV (reference sequence). With V trimmed by 8 bases and J by 6 bases, 11 bases remained unmatched. The CDR3 loop spans 15 amino acids. This chain's CDR3 is CASVNIAGVGNEQFF. The CDR3 DNA reads as TGTGCCAGCGTTAATATAGCGGGAGTAGGCAATGAGCAGTTCTTC.

The V call is TRBV29-1, the J call TRBJ1-5; TRBD1 might be the D (6 bases). Looked up from germline, CDR1 is SQVTM and CDR2 is ANQGSEA. The V gene lost 4 bases and the J gene lost 3 bases, with 7 bases spanning the gap. The CDR3 covers 12 residues. The CDR3 DNA is TGCAGCGTTGGACAGGTCAATCAGCCCCAGCATTTT. Protein: CSVGQVNQPQHF. Using reference TRBV29-1 and TRBJ1-5 for the parts outside the CDR3, the full variable domain is SAVISQKPSRDICQRGTSLTIQCQVDSQVTMMFWYRQQPGQSLTLIATANQGSEATYESGFVIDKFPISRPNLTFSTLTVSNMSPEDSSIYLCSVGQVNQPQHFGDGTRLSIL.

The sample holds one count of this clone. V usage is TRBV4-2 and J usage is TRBJ2-1, with D perhaps TRBD1 (5 bases). The CDR3 totals 15 residues. Trimming stripped 0 bases from V and 3 bases from J, with 9 bases between. The V gene's germline CDR1 is LGHNA and CDR2 YNFKEQ. CDR3 region: CASSQEVRGYNEQFF. CDR3 nucleotides: TGTGCCAGCAGCCAAGAAGTAAGGGGCTACAATGAGCAGTTCTTC.

Written as DNA, the CDR3 is TGTGCCAGAAGCCCCCAACGGGGACATTTCGCACCCCTCCACTTT. Translated: CARSPQRGHFAPLHF. V is TRBV5-3 and J is TRBJ1-6, with a weak D call TRBD1 (6 bases). TRBV5-3 is identified as an open reading frame with a role that is uncertain. V was shortened by 4 bases and J by 11 bases, with 19 bases between the two germline ends. The CDR3 length is 15 residues.

The genes are TRBV9 and TRBJ1-6, with 7 nucleotides matching TRBD1. Germline CDR1 is SGDLS and CDR2 is YYNGEE. This CDR3 contains 17 residues. Trimming at V came to 0 bases and at J to 0 bases, leaving 3 bases not matched to a gene. The CDR3 DNA is TGTGCCAGCAGCGTAGCGGGACAGAGCTCCTATAATTCACCCCTCCACTTT. Protein product: CASSVAGQSSYNSPLHF.

This rearrangement joins TRBV30 to TRBJ1-6, with a weak D call TRBD1 (5 bases). This CDR3 spans 13 amino acids. V lost 6 bases, J lost 6 bases, and 12 bases lay in between. Germline V gene data show CDR1 as GTSNPN and CDR2 as SVGIG (reference sequence). The CDR3 bases are TGTGCCTGCAATCAGGGATCTAATTCACCCCTCCACTTT. Amino acid sequence: CACNQGSNSPLHF.

The chain joins TRBV27 to TRBJ2-5; D is ambiguous. V was clipped by 7 bases and J by 5 bases, with 20 bases between them. The CDR3 loop spans 15 amino acids. Per the germline V gene, CDR1 is MNHEY and CDR2 is SMNVEV (reference sequence). CDR3 nucleotide sequence: TGTGCCAGCAACCCTGGTGAGATACCTAGGGAGACCCAGTACTTC. It yields the protein CASNPGEIPRETQYF.

CDR3 nucleotides: TGTGCCAGCAGTTACCTGGACAGACCCTACGAGCAGTACTTC. Amino acid sequence: CASSYLDRPYEQYF. The gene calls are TRBV6-5 and TRBJ2-7, with D possibly TRBD1 on 6 matching bases. V shed 2 bases and J shed 2 bases, with 10 bases lying between them. Germline assignment: CDR1 MNHEY and CDR2 SVGAGI. The CDR3 totals 14 residues.

This clone showed up just a few times. The J gene is TRBJ2-6, the V gene TRBV7-9, with TRBD1 matching 8 bases. CDR1 is SEHNR and CDR2 is FQNEAQ in the germline V gene (reference sequence). There are 17 residues in the CDR3. The V segment lost 3 bases and the J segment 1 base; nucleotides outside the gene matches: 5. The CDR3, as DNA: TGTGCCAGCAGCTTGTACAGGGGGGCTTCTGGGGCCAACGTCCTGACTTTC. Protein: CASSLYRGASGANVLTF.

This chain connects TRBV7-9 to TRBJ2-3; 9 nucleotides match TRBD1. Germline V gene lookup returns CDR1 SEHNR and CDR2 FQNEAQ (reference sequence). The CDR3 is 14 amino acids. With V trimmed by 5 bases and J by 4 bases, 4 bases remained unmatched. CDR3 amino acids: CASSNTGGADTQYF. CDR3 nucleotides: TGTGCCAGCAGCAACACAGGGGGCGCAGATACGCAGTATTTT.

The chain is built from TRBV19 and TRBJ1-5; 9 bases fit TRBD1. The CDR3 length is 15 residues. The trim removed 7 bases at V and 0 bases at J, leaving 4 bases unmatched. Germline CDR1 and CDR2: LNHDA and SQIVND (reference sequence). The DNA of the CDR3 is TGTGCCAGTACCGGGACAGGGATTAGCAATCAGCCCCAGCATTTT. This encodes CASTGTGISNQPQHF.

The chain recombines TRBV9 with TRBJ2-6, with 11 nucleotides matching TRBD2. This CDR3 region has 20 residues. Germline V gene data show CDR1 as SGDLS and CDR2 as YYNGEE. Trimming took 0 bases from V and 1 from J; bases not matched to a gene: 9. This chain's CDR3 is CASSVGLAGGTPSGANVLTF. The DNA for the CDR3 is TGTGCCAGCAGCGTAGGGCTAGCGGGGGGAACTCCATCTGGGGCCAACGTCCTGACTTTC.

The sample holds one count of this clone. The V call is TRBV25-1, the J call TRBJ1-5; D unclear. V lost 3 bases to trimming and J lost 1 base, with 10 bases between them. CDR1 is MGHDK and CDR2 is SYGVNS in the germline V gene. This CDR3 has 15 residues. In DNA form, the CDR3 reads TGTGCCAGCAGTGACCCGTCTCAGAGCAATCAGCCCCAGCATTTT. Encoded protein: CASSDPSQSNQPQHF.

This clone was observed a handful of times. V gene TRBV21-1 combines with J gene TRBJ1-2; no DNA check was done on the table's D call, TRBD1. TRBV21-1 represents a pseudogene. The CDR3 sequence is 17 residues long. The CDR3 DNA is TGTGCCAGCAGCTCCCGACAGGGGGTCTCCTCCAACTATGGCTACACCTTC. Translated, it gives CASSSRQGVSSNYGYTF.